A selection of T cell receptor beta chains follows, all from one sample in a study of blood T cell repertoires in COVID-19. TCRdb keeps only in-frame clones here, not all; method: immunoSEQ multiplex PCR. The table has roughly 120,000 clones, more than 80% seen once. Material for sequencing was peripheral blood. All receptors come from a woman between 55 and 75 years old with COVID-19, enrolled during active disease. Each CDR3 is given with its conserved first and last residue. A D gene is named only where the DNA matches it firmly. Clone size, where shown, is once, few, many, or a class for clones that have expanded.

J gene,clone size,D gene,V gene,CDR3 DNA,CDR3 protein
TRBJ1-4,-,-,TRBV14,TGTGCCAGCAGCCCAAAAGAACCCCGAACAGGGCTCGGCAAAAAACTGTTTTTT,CASSPKEPRTGLGKKLFF
TRBJ2-1,-,-,TRBV9,TGTGCCAGCAGCGCCGACGGGGAGCCCCGGGATGAGCAGTTCTTC,CASSADGEPRDEQFF
TRBJ2-1,-,TRBD1,TRBV3-1/TRBV3-2,TGTGCCAGCAGCCTCCGGACAGGCCGCTCCTACAATGAGCAGTTCTTC,CASSLRTGRSYNEQFF
TRBJ1-1,-,-,TRBV10-3,TGTGCCATCAGTGTTATAGGAAACTACGGTAACACTGAAGCTTTCTTT,CAISVIGNYGNTEAFF
TRBJ1-4,-,-,TRBV7-9,TGTGCCAGCAGCAGAGGGTTCGAGGAAAAACTGTTTTTT,CASSRGFEEKLFF
TRBJ1-2,-,-,TRBV5-1,TGCGCCAGCAGCTTGTTGGAGGGAAACTATGGCTACACCTTC,CASSLLEGNYGYTF
TRBJ2-1,-,-,TRBV11-3,TGTGCCAGCAGCCCACAAGGAGCGGAAACCTCCTACAATGAGCAGTTCTTC,CASSPQGAETSYNEQFF
TRBJ1-1,-,-,TRBV27,TGTGCCAGCAGTACGCAGGGCTACATGAACACTGAAGCTTTCTTT,CASSTQGYMNTEAFF
TRBJ1-3,-,TRBD1,TRBV7-3,TGTGCCAGCAGCTTCGGACAGGCCGAGGGGGACACCATATATTTT,CASSFGQAEGDTIYF
TRBJ2-7,few,-,TRBV10-3,TGTGCCATCAGTGAGCCGACCTACTACTCCTACGAGCAGTACTTC,CAISEPTYYSYEQYF
TRBJ1-4,-,TRBD1,TRBV7-3,TGTGCCAGCAGACTTAACGCCAGACAGGGGAGAGATGAAAAACTGTTTTTT,CASRLNARQGRDEKLFF
TRBJ1-2,-,-,TRBV5-1,TGCGCCAGCAGCACGGACAGCTTCTATGGCTACACCTTC,CASSTDSFYGYTF
TRBJ2-3,-,-,TRBV9,TGTGCCAGCAGCGGCGGGGTTAGCACAGATACGCAGTATTTT,CASSGGVSTDTQYF
TRBJ1-2,few,-,TRBV19,TGTGCCAGTCGACAAAGACAGAGAAACTATGGCTACACCTTC,CASRQRQRNYGYTF
TRBJ2-5,-,-,TRBV5-1,TGCGCCAGCAGCTTCAGGGCAGGGGAGACCCAGTACTTC,CASSFRAGETQYF
TRBJ1-2,-,-,TRBV9,TGTGCCAGCAGCGTAGAATACCCGATGTCAGGTGACTATGGCTACACCTTC,CASSVEYPMSGDYGYTF
TRBJ1-1,-,TRBD1,TRBV6-5,TGTGCCAGCAGGGTACAGGGGGCAGGTACTGAAGCTTTCTTT,CASRVQGAGTEAFF
TRBJ2-7,few,TRBD1,TRBV5-1,TGCGCCAGCAGACCGGGACAGGGTTCCTACGAGCAGTACTTC,CASRPGQGSYEQYF
TRBJ1-3,-,-,TRBV15,TGTGCCACCTCCTGGCTCTCTGGAAACACCATATATTTT,CATSWLSGNTIYF
TRBJ1-6,-,-,TRBV25-1,TGTGCCAGCAGTCCCCTGGGGGGGCGGTCACCCCTCCACTTT,CASSPLGGRSPLHF
TRBJ1-4,-,TRBD1,TRBV4-3,TGCGCCAGCAGCCAAGAGACTGGGTTGACAGGGGGGAAAGGAAAACTGTTTTTT,CASSQETGLTGGKGKLFF
TRBJ2-7,-,TRBD2,TRBV11-2,TGTGCCAGCAGCTTTGCCGGGGGGGCCTCCTACGAGCAGTACTTC,CASSFAGGASYEQYF
TRBJ2-7,-,-,TRBV15,TGTGCCACCAGCAGAGCCAGGGGAGTGGGCGAGCAGTACTTC,CATSRARGVGEQYF
TRBJ2-2,-,-,TRBV5-1,TGCGCCAGCAGCTCTCCGGGACAACCGACCGGGGAGCTGTTTTTT,CASSSPGQPTGELFF
TRBJ2-3,-,-,TRBV19,TGTGCCAGTAGTATAAATCGGGATACAGATACGCAGTATTTT,CASSINRDTDTQYF
TRBJ2-2,-,-,TRBV4-3,TGCGCCAGCAGCCAGGCTTGGGGGGGGCGCACCGGGGAGCTGTTTTTT,CASSQAWGGRTGELFF
TRBJ1-6,-,-,TRBV5-1,TGCGCCAGCAGCTTAGAGTCAACTTCACCCCTCCACTTT,CASSLESTSPLHF
TRBJ1-5,-,-,TRBV4-1,TGCGCCAGCAGCCTACCGGGACTCCCCAATCAGCCCCAGCATTTT,CASSLPGLPNQPQHF
TRBJ1-2,-,-,TRBV7-8,TGTGCCAGCAGCTTAGGGTATCGGGGGTCTAGGGACTATGGCTACACCTTC,CASSLGYRGSRDYGYTF
TRBJ1-1,-,-,TRBV6-5,TGTGCCAGCCAGGGGCAGTGGACGAACACTGAAGCTTTCTTT,CASQGQWTNTEAFF
TRBJ1-5,-,-,TRBV5-1,TGCGCCAGCAGCCCGGATGGGGAGGGAAATCAGCCCCAGCATTTT,CASSPDGEGNQPQHF
TRBJ1-2,-,-,TRBV12-3/TRBV12-4,TGTGCCAGCAGGCAAGGGACATGGGGTGGCTACACCTTC,CASRQGTWGGYTF
TRBJ1-1,-,-,TRBV5-5,TGTGCCAGCAGCTTCTGGGCCCCCCTCAGCACTGAAGCTTTCTTT,CASSFWAPLSTEAFF
TRBJ2-3,-,-,TRBV7-8,TGTGCCAGCAGCCGAGACTCCACAGATACGCAGTATTTT,CASSRDSTDTQYF
TRBJ1-1,-,-,TRBV7-2,TGTGCCAGCAGCTTTCGGTGGAACACTGAAGCTTTCTTT,CASSFRWNTEAFF
TRBJ1-2,-,TRBD1,TRBV25-1,TGTGCCAGCAGTGAAATCACGAGTGGACAGGGTGGTGGCTACACCTTC,CASSEITSGQGGGYTF
TRBJ1-4,few,-,TRBV2,TGTGCCAGCAGTAAGGACTTACGAGAAAAACTGTTTTTT,CASSKDLREKLFF
TRBJ1-6,-,TRBD1,TRBV7-2,TGTGCCAGCAGCCCCTCCGGGACAGGGGAATCACCCCTCCACTTT,CASSPSGTGESPLHF
TRBJ1-2,-,-,TRBV5-4,TGTGCCAGCAGCTCGGCCAGGGGAAAGAGGACTAACTATGGCTACACCTTC,CASSSARGKRTNYGYTF
TRBJ2-5,-,TRBD2,TRBV5-1,TGCGCCAGCAGCCTAGGGGCTAGCGGGGGGGAGACCCAGTACTTC,CASSLGASGGETQYF
TRBJ2-7,-,TRBD1,TRBV19,TGTGCCAGTAGTAAGAGAAGGACAGGGGACTACGAGCAGTACTTC,CASSKRRTGDYEQYF
TRBJ2-1,-,TRBD1,TRBV7-9,TGTGCCAGCAGCCCAGGGACAGCCCCCGGGCAGTTCTTC,CASSPGTAPGQFF
TRBJ1-1,-,-,TRBV6-5,TGTGCCAGCAGTTATCTCATAGCGGGGGGGGCCACTGAAGCTTTCTTT,CASSYLIAGGATEAFF
TRBJ2-2,-,TRBD1,TRBV4-3,TGCGCCAGCAGCTTAGACAGGGGGCAGGCCGGGGAGCTGTTTTTT,CASSLDRGQAGELFF
TRBJ1-5,-,TRBD1,TRBV4-1,TGCGCCAGCAGCCAAGCTTCGCAGGGGGACAATCAGCCCCAGCATTTT,CASSQASQGDNQPQHF
TRBJ2-3,-,TRBD2,TRBV19,TGTGCCAGTAGTATCCTGACTAGCGGCACAGATACGCAGTATTTT,CASSILTSGTDTQYF
TRBJ1-2,-,-,TRBV9,TGTGCCAGCAGCAGAGACAGCTGGGATGGCTACACCTTC,CASSRDSWDGYTF
TRBJ2-4,-,-,TRBV19,TGTGCCAGTAGCCGGTCGGTGGCCAAAAACATTCAGTACTTC,CASSRSVAKNIQYF
TRBJ2-7,-,TRBD2,TRBV4-3,TGCGCCAGCAGCCAGGAACGGGGGGACTCCTACGAGCAGTACTTC,CASSQERGDSYEQYF
TRBJ2-5,-,TRBD1,TRBV7-7,TGTGCTAGCAGCCGACAGGGCGCGGAGACCCAGTACTTC,CASSRQGAETQYF